This TCR beta chain was identified in a study of shared clonotypes between healthy human individuals. Trimming took 1 base from V and 3 from J, leaving 7 bases between them. The germline gives CDR1 SQVTM, CDR2 ANQGSEA. The CDR3 sequence is 12 residues long. A remark on this clone: What it recognizes is unknown.

The study, taken as a whole, reports: In this cohort, only blood was sampled, and tissue repertoires likely differ. When compared with the clonotypes that were shared by all four sorted-subset donors, the non-shared clonotypes turned out to have lower generation probabilities. Rarefaction demonstrated incomplete sorted-subset sequencing despite large depth. Larger estimated richness was generally recorded for naive subsets relative to memory subsets.

The repertoire was sequenced with immunoSEQ multiplex PCR; TCRdb's copy has only in-frame clones and lacks some. The sample holds roughly 2 million clones; 90% to 97% are singletons and the top ten take 0.1% to 0.15%. The TCR sequence derives from a man in his late teens or twenties in good health. The source material was naive CD4+ T cells sorted from blood. As to subset: CD45RA+ positively selected. This chain joins TRBV29-1 and TRBJ2-7, with D unresolved. This CDR3 is CSVEGAGYEQYF. In nucleotides, the CDR3 is TGCAGCGTTGAAGGGGCTGGCTACGAGCAGTACTTC.